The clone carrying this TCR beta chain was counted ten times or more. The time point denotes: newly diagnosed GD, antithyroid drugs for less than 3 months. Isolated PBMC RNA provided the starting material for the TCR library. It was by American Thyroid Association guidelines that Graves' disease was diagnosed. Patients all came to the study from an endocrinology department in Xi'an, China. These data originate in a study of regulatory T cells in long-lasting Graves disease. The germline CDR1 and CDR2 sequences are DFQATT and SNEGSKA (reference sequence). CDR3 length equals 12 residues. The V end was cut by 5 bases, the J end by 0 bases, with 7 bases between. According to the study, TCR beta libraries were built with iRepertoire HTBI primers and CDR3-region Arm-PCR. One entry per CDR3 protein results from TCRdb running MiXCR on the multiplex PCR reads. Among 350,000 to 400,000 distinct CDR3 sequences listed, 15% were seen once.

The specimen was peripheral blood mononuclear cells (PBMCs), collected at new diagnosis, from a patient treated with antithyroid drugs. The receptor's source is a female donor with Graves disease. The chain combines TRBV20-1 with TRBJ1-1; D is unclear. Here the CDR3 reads CSALQLNTEAFF. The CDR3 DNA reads TGCAGTGCTCTACAGCTGAACACTGAAGCTTTCTTT.